Shown below are 15 T cell receptor beta chains from a single sample sequenced in a study of cytotoxic CD8 clonotypes in ibrutinib-treated CLL. Clones were read by immunoSEQ multiplex PCR, and TCRdb kept only the in-frame ones, dropping some. This table has roughly 200,000 clones, around 72% appearing once. This specimen consisted of PBMCs, obtained after 24 months of ibrutinib treatment. These receptors were obtained from a human donor with chronic lymphocytic leukemia.

The V gene is TRBV6-1, the J gene TRBJ2-5; tentatively, D is TRBD2 (6 bases). The V gene's germline CDR1 is MNHNS and CDR2 SASEGT. Trimming left V 5 bases short and J 2 bases short, with 6 bases between. The CDR3 covers 12 residues. In nucleotides, the CDR3 is TGTGCCAGCAGTCGGGGGCAAGAGACCCAGTACTTC. Its translation: CASSRGQETQYF.

This chain links TRBV18 with TRBJ2-7, with a possible D match to TRBD1 (6 bases). V was clipped by 4 bases and J by 1 base, with 11 bases between them. Germline V gives CDR1 KGHSH, CDR2 LQKENI. The CDR3 contains 14 residues. This chain's CDR3 is CASSLGTSSYEQYF. CDR3 bases: TGTGCCAGCTCACTTGGGACATCTTCCTACGAGCAGTACTTC.

The CDR3 DNA reads TGTGCCAGCAGTTTCGGGCAGCTACACTACGAGCAGTACTTC. Its translation: CASSFGQLHYEQYF. The chain links TRBV27 to TRBJ2-7; D remains ambiguous. There are 14 residues in the CDR3. V dropped 3 bases and J dropped 3 bases, with 12 bases sitting between them. Germline CDR1 reads MNHEY; CDR2 reads SMNVEV (reference sequence).

J is TRBJ1-2 and V is TRBV20-1; D possibly corresponds to TRBD1 (6 bases). Germline CDR1 DFQATT, CDR2 SNEGSKA (reference sequence). This CDR3 is 10 amino acids long. With 5 bases removed from V and 11 bases from J, the gap between germline ends came to 12 bases. The CDR3 nucleotides read TGCAGTGCTCGAAAACAGGGTTACACCTTC. Encoded protein: CSARKQGYTF.

The chain joins TRBV29-1 to TRBJ2-1; 11 bases are shared with TRBD2. Germline values: CDR1 SQVTM, CDR2 ANQGSEA. The CDR3 is 16 amino acids. This CDR3 reads CRPNPPLSGRANEQFF. The CDR3 DNA follows: TGCAGGCCCAACCCCCCGCTTAGCGGGAGGGCCAATGAGCAGTTCTTC.

This clone was detected only a few times. V and J are TRBV6-1 and TRBJ2-6, with 7 bases identical to TRBD1. This CDR3 is built from 14 residues. The V gene's germline CDR1 is MNHNS and CDR2 SASEGT. The trim removed 6 bases at V and 2 bases at J, leaving 1 base unmatched. The CDR3 here is CASRQGAGANVLTF. The CDR3 DNA reads TGTGCCAGCAGGCAGGGGGCTGGGGCCAACGTCCTGACTTTC.

This clone was counted a few times. This chain joins TRBV18 and TRBJ2-1; D call uncertain. Germline CDR1 KGHSH, CDR2 LQKENI. CDR3 length equals 14 residues. The V gene lost 1 base and the J gene lost 5 bases, with 9 bases spanning the gap. The CDR3 sequence is CASSPRQADNEQFF. DNA of the CDR3: TGTGCCAGCTCACCACGGCAGGCCGACAATGAGCAGTTCTTC.

The J gene is TRBJ1-1, the V gene TRBV28, with TRBD1 identical over 7 bases. The ends lost 4 bases at V and 4 bases at J; junction bases unmatched: 12. Germline lookup yields CDR1 MDHEN and CDR2 SYDVKM. CDR3 length: 16 residues. CDR3 residues: CASSSYTTGDSTEAFF. The CDR3 DNA follows: TGTGCCAGCAGTTCGTACACTACGGGGGACAGCACTGAAGCTTTCTTT.

The table lists this clone with a few counts. This rearrangement joins TRBV4-1 to TRBJ1-5, with D unclear. The CDR3 covers 14 residues. Germline CDR1 reads MGHRA; CDR2 reads YSYEKL. V lost 4 bases and J 2 bases, leaving 9 bases between the germline ends. DNA for the CDR3: TGCGCCAGCAGCCGCGGCGGGGGCAATCAGCCCCAGCATTTT. This encodes CASSRGGGNQPQHF.

The chain carries TRBV9 and TRBJ2-1, with a weak D call TRBD2 (5 bases). The V and J ends lost 0 bases and 2 bases respectively, with 15 bases between them. The length of the CDR3 is 17 residues. From germline, CDR1 is SGDLS and CDR2 YYNGEE. In nucleotides, the CDR3 is TGTGCCAGCAGCGTAGTAGAGGGAATTGTCCCCTACAATGAGCAGTTCTTC. This gives the protein CASSVVEGIVPYNEQFF.

The chain links TRBV10-3 to TRBJ2-5; D may be TRBD1 or TRBD2 (5 bases each). Between the trimmed V and J ends, which lost 6 bases and 5 bases, there was a span of 16 bases. Germline V gene data show CDR1 as ENHRY and CDR2 as SYGVKD. This CDR3 region has 14 residues. The CDR3 nucleotides are TGTGCCATCAGCCCTGGACGGGACGAGGAGACCCAGTACTTC. Protein product: CAISPGRDEETQYF.

This clone was observed a few times. This chain uses TRBV19 with TRBJ2-5, with 8 nucleotides matching TRBD1. This CDR3 has 17 residues. J lost 5 bases, V lost 4 bases, and 15 bases had no gene match. Looked up from germline, CDR1 is LNHDA and CDR2 is SQIVND (reference sequence). CDR3 nucleotides: TGTGCCAGTAGTACTCCTGGACAGGGCTATGGACGGGAGACCCAGTACTTC. It encodes CASSTPGQGYGRETQYF.

The chain links TRBV19 to TRBJ1-5; TRBD1 aligns across 7 bases. CDR3 size: 15 residues. The trim removed 6 bases at V and 6 bases at J, leaving 11 bases unmatched. Looked up from germline, CDR1 is LNHDA and CDR2 is SQIVND (reference sequence). The CDR3 loop reads CASSNTDRVRQPQHF. CDR3 sequence (DNA): TGTGCCAGTAGCAACACAGACAGGGTTCGTCAGCCCCAGCATTTT.

This chain connects TRBV5-1 to TRBJ2-7; TRBD2 aligns across 13 bases. Per germline, CDR1 SGHRS and CDR2 YFSETQ. The CDR3 is 14 amino acids. After removal of 2 bases from V and 7 bases from J, the junction contained 3 bases not matched to a gene. The DNA for the CDR3 is TGCGCCAGCAGCTTCGTGGGACTAGCGGGGGAGCAGTACTTC. Amino acid sequence: CASSFVGLAGEQYF. Using reference TRBV5-1 and TRBJ2-7 for the parts outside the CDR3, the full variable domain is KAGVTQTPRYLIKTRGQQVTLSCSPISGHRSVSWYQQTPGQGLQFLFEYFSETQRNKGNFPGRFSGRQFSNSRSEMNVSTLELGDSALYLCASSFVGLAGEQYFGPGTRLTVT.

This sequence joins TRBV5-1 and TRBJ2-1; D unclear. Germline-derived CDR1 and CDR2 are SGHRS and YFSETQ. V lost 3 bases and J lost 6, with 13 bases in between. This CDR3 is built from 14 residues. The CDR3 loop reads CASSSDHLANEQFF. The CDR3 DNA reads as TGCGCCAGCAGCTCCGACCATCTGGCCAATGAGCAGTTCTTC.